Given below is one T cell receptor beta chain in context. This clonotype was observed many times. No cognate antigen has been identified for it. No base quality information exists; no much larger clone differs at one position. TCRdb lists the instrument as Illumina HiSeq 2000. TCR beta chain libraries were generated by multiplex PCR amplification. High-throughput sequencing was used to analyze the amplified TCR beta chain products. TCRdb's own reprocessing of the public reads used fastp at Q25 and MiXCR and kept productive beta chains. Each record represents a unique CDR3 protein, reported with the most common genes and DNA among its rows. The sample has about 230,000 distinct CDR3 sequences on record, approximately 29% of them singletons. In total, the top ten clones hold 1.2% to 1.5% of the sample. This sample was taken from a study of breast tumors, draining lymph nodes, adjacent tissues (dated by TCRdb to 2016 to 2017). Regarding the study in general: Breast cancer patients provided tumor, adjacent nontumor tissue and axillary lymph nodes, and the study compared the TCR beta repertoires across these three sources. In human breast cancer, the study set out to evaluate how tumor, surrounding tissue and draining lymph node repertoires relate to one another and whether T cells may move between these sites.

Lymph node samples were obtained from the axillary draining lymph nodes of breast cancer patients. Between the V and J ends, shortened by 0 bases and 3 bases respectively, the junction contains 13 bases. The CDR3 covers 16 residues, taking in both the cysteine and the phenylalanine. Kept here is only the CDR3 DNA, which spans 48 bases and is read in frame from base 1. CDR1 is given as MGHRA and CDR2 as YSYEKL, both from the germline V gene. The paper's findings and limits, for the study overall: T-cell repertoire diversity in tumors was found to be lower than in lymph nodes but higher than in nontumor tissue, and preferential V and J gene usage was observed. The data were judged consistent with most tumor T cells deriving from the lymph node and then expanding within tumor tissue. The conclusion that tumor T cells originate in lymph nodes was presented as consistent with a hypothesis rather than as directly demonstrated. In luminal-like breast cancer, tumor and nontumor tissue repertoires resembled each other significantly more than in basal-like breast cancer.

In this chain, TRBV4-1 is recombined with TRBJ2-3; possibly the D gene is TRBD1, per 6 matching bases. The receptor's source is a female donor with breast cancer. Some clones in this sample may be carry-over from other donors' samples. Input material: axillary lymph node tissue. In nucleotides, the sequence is TGCGCCAGCAGCCAAGATCAGGCAGGGGTAACAGATACGCAGTATTTT. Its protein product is CASSQDQAGVTDTQYF.